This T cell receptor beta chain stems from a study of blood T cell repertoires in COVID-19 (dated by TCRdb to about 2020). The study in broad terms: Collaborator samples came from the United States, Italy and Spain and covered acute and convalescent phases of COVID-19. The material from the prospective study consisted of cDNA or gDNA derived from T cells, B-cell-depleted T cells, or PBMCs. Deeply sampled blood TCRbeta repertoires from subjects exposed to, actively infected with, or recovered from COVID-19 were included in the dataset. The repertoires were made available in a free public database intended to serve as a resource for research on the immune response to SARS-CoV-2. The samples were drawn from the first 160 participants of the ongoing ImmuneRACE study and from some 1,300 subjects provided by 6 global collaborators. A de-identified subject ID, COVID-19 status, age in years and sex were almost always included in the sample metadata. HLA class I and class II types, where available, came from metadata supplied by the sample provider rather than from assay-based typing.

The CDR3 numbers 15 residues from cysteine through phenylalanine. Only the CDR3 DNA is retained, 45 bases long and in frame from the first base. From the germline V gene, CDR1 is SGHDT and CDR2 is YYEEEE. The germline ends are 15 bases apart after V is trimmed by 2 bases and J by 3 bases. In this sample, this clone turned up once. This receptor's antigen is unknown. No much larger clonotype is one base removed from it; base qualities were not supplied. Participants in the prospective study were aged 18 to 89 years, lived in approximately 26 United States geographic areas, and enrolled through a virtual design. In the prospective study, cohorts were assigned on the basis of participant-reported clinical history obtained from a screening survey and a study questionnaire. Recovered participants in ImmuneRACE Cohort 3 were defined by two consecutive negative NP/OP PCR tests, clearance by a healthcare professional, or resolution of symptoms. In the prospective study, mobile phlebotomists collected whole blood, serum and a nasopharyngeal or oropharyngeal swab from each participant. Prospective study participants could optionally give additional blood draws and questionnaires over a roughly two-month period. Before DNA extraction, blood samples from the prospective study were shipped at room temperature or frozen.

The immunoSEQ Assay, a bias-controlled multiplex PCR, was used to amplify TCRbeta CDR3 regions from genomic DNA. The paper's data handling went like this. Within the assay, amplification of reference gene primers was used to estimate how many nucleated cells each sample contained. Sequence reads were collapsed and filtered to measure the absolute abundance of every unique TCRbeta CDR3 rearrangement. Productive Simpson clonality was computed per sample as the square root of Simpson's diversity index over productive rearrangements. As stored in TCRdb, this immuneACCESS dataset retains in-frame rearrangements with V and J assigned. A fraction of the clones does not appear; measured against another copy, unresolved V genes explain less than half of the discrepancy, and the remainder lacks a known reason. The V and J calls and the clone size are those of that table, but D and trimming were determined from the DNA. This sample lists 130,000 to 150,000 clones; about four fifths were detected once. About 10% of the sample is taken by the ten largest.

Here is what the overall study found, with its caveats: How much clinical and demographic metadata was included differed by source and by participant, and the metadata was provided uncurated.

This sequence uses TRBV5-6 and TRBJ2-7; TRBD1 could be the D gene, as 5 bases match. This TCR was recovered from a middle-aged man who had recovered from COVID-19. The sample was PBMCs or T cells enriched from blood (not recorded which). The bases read TGTGCCAGCAGCTTCAGGGCCGTCCCGATCTACGAGCAGTACTTC. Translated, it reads CASSFRAVPIYEQYF.